The rows below give T cell receptor beta chains drawn from one sample of a study of blood T cell repertoires in COVID-19. This table comes from immunoSEQ multiplex PCR, and its TCRdb copy is limited to in-frame clones, with some not included. The repertoire holds under 200,000 clones, with roughly 80% as singletons. The sequencing input was peripheral blood. The receptor source for this set is a man between 65 and 79 years old with acute or convalescent COVID-19. The CDR3 runs from the conserved cysteine through the conserved F or W. Fields, in order: V gene, CDR3 length, clone size, D gene, J gene, CDR3 protein, CDR3 DNA. A D gene is named only where the DNA matches it firmly. Clone size appears in some rows only: once, few, many, or a class for an expanded clone.

v_call: TRBV19; cdr3_length: 15; clone_size: .; d_call: TRBD2; j_call: TRBJ2-7; cdr3_aa: CASSPSLAGSYEQYF; cdr3_nt: TGTGCCAGTAGTCCTTCACTAGCGGGATCCTACGAGCAGTACTTC
v_call: TRBV2; cdr3_length: 12; clone_size: .; d_call: .; j_call: TRBJ1-3; cdr3_aa: CASSRAGNTIYF; cdr3_nt: TGTGCCAGCAGCAGGGCTGGAAACACCATATATTTT
v_call: TRBV12-3/TRBV12-4; cdr3_length: 13; clone_size: few; d_call: .; j_call: TRBJ1-1; cdr3_aa: CASSFTGRTEAFF; cdr3_nt: TGTGCCAGCAGTTTTACAGGGAGAACTGAAGCTTTCTTT
v_call: TRBV9; cdr3_length: 16; clone_size: .; d_call: TRBD1; j_call: TRBJ1-3; cdr3_aa: CASSVTTGEAGNTIYF; cdr3_nt: TGTGCCAGCAGCGTCACTACAGGGGAGGCTGGAAACACCATATATTTT
v_call: TRBV25-1; cdr3_length: 11; clone_size: .; d_call: .; j_call: TRBJ2-7; cdr3_aa: CASSSFYEQYF; cdr3_nt: TGTGCCAGCAGTTCATTCTACGAGCAGTACTTC
v_call: TRBV6-2/TRBV6-3; cdr3_length: 14; clone_size: .; d_call: TRBD1; j_call: TRBJ2-4; cdr3_aa: CASSPYRGINIQYF; cdr3_nt: TGTGCCAGCAGCCCCTACAGGGGGATAAACATTCAGTACTTC
v_call: TRBV5-1; cdr3_length: 14; clone_size: .; d_call: .; j_call: TRBJ2-3; cdr3_aa: CASSLEGNTDTQYF; cdr3_nt: TGCGCCAGCAGCTTGGAGGGGAACACAGATACGCAGTATTTT
v_call: TRBV6-5; cdr3_length: 15; clone_size: .; d_call: TRBD2; j_call: TRBJ2-7; cdr3_aa: CASSPGLAGSREQYF; cdr3_nt: TGTGCCAGCAGTCCCGGACTAGCGGGGTCAAGGGAGCAGTACTTC
v_call: TRBV6-1; cdr3_length: 17; clone_size: .; d_call: .; j_call: TRBJ2-3; cdr3_aa: CASSVSHRGHRTDTQYF; cdr3_nt: TGTGCCAGCAGTGTCTCCCATAGGGGACACCGCACAGATACGCAGTATTTT
v_call: TRBV7-2; cdr3_length: 18; clone_size: .; d_call: TRBD2; j_call: TRBJ2-1; cdr3_aa: CASSPGRLAGGSYNEQFF; cdr3_nt: TGTGCCAGCAGCCCGGGGAGATTAGCGGGGGGGTCCTACAATGAGCAGTTCTTC
v_call: TRBV6-5; cdr3_length: 15; clone_size: .; d_call: .; j_call: TRBJ2-1; cdr3_aa: CASTSSTGVHNEQFF; cdr3_nt: TGTGCCAGCACCAGCAGTACGGGAGTGCACAATGAGCAGTTCTTC
v_call: TRBV7-8; cdr3_length: 15; clone_size: few; d_call: .; j_call: TRBJ1-1; cdr3_aa: CASSPADSLNTEAFF; cdr3_nt: TGTGCCAGCAGCCCGGCAGACAGCCTGAACACTGAAGCTTTCTTT
v_call: TRBV11-2; cdr3_length: 11; clone_size: .; d_call: .; j_call: TRBJ2-1; cdr3_aa: CASSPVDEQFF; cdr3_nt: TGTGCCAGCAGCCCGGTCGATGAGCAGTTCTTC
v_call: TRBV18; cdr3_length: 13; clone_size: once; d_call: .; j_call: TRBJ1-5; cdr3_aa: CASSPLRDQPQHF; cdr3_nt: TGTGCCAGCTCACCGCTCAGGGATCAGCCCCAGCATTTT
v_call: TRBV29-1; cdr3_length: 14; clone_size: .; d_call: TRBD1; j_call: TRBJ1-4; cdr3_aa: CSVLGDSLNEKLFF; cdr3_nt: TGCAGCGTACTGGGGGACAGCCTTAATGAAAAACTGTTTTTT
v_call: TRBV11-3; cdr3_length: 16; clone_size: .; d_call: TRBD2; j_call: TRBJ2-5; cdr3_aa: CASSPPSGVYQETQYF; cdr3_nt: TGTGCCAGCAGCCCCCCTAGCGGGGTCTACCAAGAGACCCAGTACTTC
v_call: TRBV7-3; cdr3_length: 13; clone_size: few; d_call: .; j_call: TRBJ1-3; cdr3_aa: CASSTRQGNTIYF; cdr3_nt: TGTGCCAGCAGCACCCGACAGGGAAACACCATATATTTT
v_call: TRBV4-3; cdr3_length: 16; clone_size: .; d_call: TRBD2; j_call: TRBJ2-5; cdr3_aa: CASSQEGSGRQETQYF; cdr3_nt: TGCGCCAGCAGCCAAGAAGGTAGCGGGAGGCAAGAGACCCAGTACTTC
v_call: TRBV28; cdr3_length: 13; clone_size: .; d_call: .; j_call: TRBJ1-1; cdr3_aa: CASSYQGLAEAFF; cdr3_nt: TGTGCCAGCAGTTATCAGGGGCTGGCTGAAGCTTTCTTT
v_call: TRBV5-4; cdr3_length: 15; clone_size: .; d_call: .; j_call: TRBJ2-1; cdr3_aa: CASSLPGTGRNEQFF; cdr3_nt: TGTGCCAGCAGCTTACCCGGGACTGGACGAAATGAGCAGTTCTTC
v_call: TRBV7-2; cdr3_length: 17; clone_size: .; d_call: TRBD2; j_call: TRBJ2-1; cdr3_aa: CASSLALIAGAYNEQFF; cdr3_nt: TGTGCCAGCAGCTTAGCCCTCATAGCGGGGGCCTACAATGAGCAGTTCTTC
v_call: TRBV7-2; cdr3_length: 14; clone_size: once; d_call: TRBD1; j_call: TRBJ2-1; cdr3_aa: CASSAWTGDNEQFF; cdr3_nt: TGTGCCAGCAGCGCCTGGACAGGTGACAATGAGCAGTTCTTC
v_call: TRBV3-1/TRBV3-2; cdr3_length: 15; clone_size: .; d_call: TRBD1; j_call: TRBJ2-2; cdr3_aa: CASSQWDRGTGELFF; cdr3_nt: TGTGCCAGCAGCCAATGGGACAGGGGAACCGGGGAGCTGTTTTTT
v_call: TRBV7-9; cdr3_length: 11; clone_size: few; d_call: .; j_call: TRBJ2-1; cdr3_aa: CASSLSDEQFF; cdr3_nt: TGTGCCAGCAGCTTATCGGATGAGCAGTTCTTC
v_call: TRBV18; cdr3_length: 13; clone_size: few; d_call: .; j_call: TRBJ2-7; cdr3_aa: CASSPKQAYEQYF; cdr3_nt: TGTGCCAGCTCACCAAAGCAGGCCTACGAGCAGTACTTC
v_call: TRBV2; cdr3_length: 11; clone_size: .; d_call: .; j_call: TRBJ1-1; cdr3_aa: CASPARTEAFF; cdr3_nt: TGTGCCAGCCCAGCCAGGACTGAAGCTTTCTTT
v_call: TRBV12-5; cdr3_length: 15; clone_size: .; d_call: .; j_call: TRBJ2-3; cdr3_aa: CASGLVQPGGDTQYF; cdr3_nt: TGTGCTAGTGGTTTGGTACAGCCTGGGGGGGATACGCAGTATTTT
v_call: TRBV28; cdr3_length: 11; clone_size: .; d_call: .; j_call: TRBJ1-2; cdr3_aa: CASNGNYGYTF; cdr3_nt: TGTGCCAGCAACGGGAACTATGGCTACACCTTC
v_call: TRBV27; cdr3_length: 14; clone_size: .; d_call: TRBD1; j_call: TRBJ2-2; cdr3_aa: CASSLGQARGELFF; cdr3_nt: TGTGCCAGCAGTTTAGGACAGGCCCGGGGGGAGCTGTTTTTT
v_call: TRBV15; cdr3_length: 14; clone_size: once; d_call: TRBD2; j_call: TRBJ2-2; cdr3_aa: CATSRVAGGRELFF; cdr3_nt: TGTGCCACCAGCAGGGTAGCGGGGGGCCGGGAGCTGTTTTTT
v_call: TRBV11-2; cdr3_length: 13; clone_size: once; d_call: TRBD1; j_call: TRBJ2-7; cdr3_aa: CASREDRGYEQYF; cdr3_nt: TGTGCCAGCAGGGAAGACAGGGGCTACGAGCAGTACTTC
v_call: TRBV3-1/TRBV3-2; cdr3_length: 14; clone_size: .; d_call: TRBD2; j_call: TRBJ2-1; cdr3_aa: CASSQGGLESEQFF; cdr3_nt: TGTGCCAGCAGCCAAGGGGGACTAGAAAGCGAGCAGTTCTTC
v_call: TRBV21-1; cdr3_length: 17; clone_size: .; d_call: .; j_call: TRBJ2-2; cdr3_aa: CASQEEGTGPRTGELFF; cdr3_nt: TGTGCCAGCCAAGAGGAAGGTACAGGGCCTCGCACCGGGGAGCTGTTTTTT
v_call: TRBV3-1/TRBV3-2; cdr3_length: 17; clone_size: many; d_call: TRBD1; j_call: TRBJ1-2; cdr3_aa: CASSLPVRGTGKGGYTF; cdr3_nt: TGTGCCAGCAGCCTACCTGTCAGAGGGACAGGGAAAGGGGGCTACACCTTC
v_call: TRBV28; cdr3_length: 15; clone_size: .; d_call: TRBD2; j_call: TRBJ2-7; cdr3_aa: CASSLWTSGSYEQYF; cdr3_nt: TGTGCCAGCAGTTTATGGACTAGCGGATCCTACGAGCAGTACTTC
v_call: TRBV5-1; cdr3_length: 16; clone_size: .; d_call: .; j_call: TRBJ1-1; cdr3_aa: CASSSAGGPLNTEAFF; cdr3_nt: TGCGCCAGCAGCTCAGCCGGGGGACCGTTGAACACTGAAGCTTTCTTT
v_call: TRBV7-6; cdr3_length: 13; clone_size: .; d_call: TRBD2; j_call: TRBJ2-7; cdr3_aa: CASRTSGRSEQYF; cdr3_nt: TGTGCCAGCAGAACTAGCGGGAGGTCCGAGCAGTACTTC
v_call: TRBV5-6; cdr3_length: 14; clone_size: .; d_call: .; j_call: TRBJ2-1; cdr3_aa: CASSLVAGGGEQFF; cdr3_nt: TGTGCCAGCAGCTTGGTGGCAGGCGGAGGGGAGCAGTTCTTC
v_call: TRBV4-2; cdr3_length: 17; clone_size: .; d_call: TRBD1; j_call: TRBJ1-2; cdr3_aa: CASSPSSGQGESYGYTF; cdr3_nt: TGTGCCAGCAGCCCCTCGTCGGGTCAGGGGGAGAGCTATGGCTACACCTTC
v_call: TRBV29-1; cdr3_length: 14; clone_size: .; d_call: TRBD1; j_call: TRBJ1-1; cdr3_aa: CSVERSQGRYEAFF; cdr3_nt: TGCAGCGTTGAGAGATCACAGGGGAGGTATGAAGCTTTCTTT
v_call: TRBV6-4; cdr3_length: 14; clone_size: .; d_call: .; j_call: TRBJ1-4; cdr3_aa: CASSEGASDEKLFF; cdr3_nt: TGTGCCAGCAGTGAGGGGGCTTCGGATGAAAAACTGTTTTTT
v_call: TRBV12-3/TRBV12-4; cdr3_length: 13; clone_size: .; d_call: TRBD2; j_call: TRBJ2-5; cdr3_aa: CASTPGGGETQYF; cdr3_nt: TGTGCCAGCACCCCGGGGGGTGGAGAGACCCAGTACTTC
v_call: TRBV28; cdr3_length: 13; clone_size: .; d_call: .; j_call: TRBJ1-4; cdr3_aa: CASRGGQSEKLFF; cdr3_nt: TGTGCCAGCAGGGGGGGGCAGTCTGAAAAACTGTTTTTT
v_call: TRBV18; cdr3_length: 15; clone_size: .; d_call: .; j_call: TRBJ2-3; cdr3_aa: CASSSDSIGSDTQYF; cdr3_nt: TGTGCCAGCTCGTCGGACAGCATTGGGTCAGATACGCAGTATTTT
v_call: TRBV6-2/TRBV6-3; cdr3_length: 13; clone_size: .; d_call: .; j_call: TRBJ2-7; cdr3_aa: CASSYDGVKEQYF; cdr3_nt: TGTGCCAGCAGTTACGACGGGGTTAAAGAGCAGTACTTC
v_call: TRBV6-6; cdr3_length: 14; clone_size: .; d_call: .; j_call: TRBJ1-2; cdr3_aa: CASTAFAGSDGYTF; cdr3_nt: TGTGCCAGCACCGCGTTCGCGGGGAGCGATGGCTACACCTTC
v_call: TRBV4-1; cdr3_length: 15; clone_size: .; d_call: TRBD1; j_call: TRBJ1-4; cdr3_aa: CASSQAQGSHEKLFF; cdr3_nt: TGCGCCAGCAGCCAAGCACAGGGGAGTCACGAAAAACTGTTTTTT
v_call: TRBV7-3; cdr3_length: 13; clone_size: once; d_call: .; j_call: TRBJ2-3; cdr3_aa: CASSLNGEDTQYF; cdr3_nt: TGTGCCAGCAGCTTAAACGGTGAAGATACGCAGTATTTT
v_call: TRBV28; cdr3_length: 15; clone_size: .; d_call: TRBD2; j_call: TRBJ2-1; cdr3_aa: CASSLGGSMDNEQFF; cdr3_nt: TGTGCCAGCAGTTTGGGCGGGAGTATGGACAATGAGCAGTTCTTC
v_call: TRBV28; cdr3_length: 15; clone_size: once; d_call: TRBD1; j_call: TRBJ1-2; cdr3_aa: CASSPGDRGYYGYTF; cdr3_nt: TGTGCCAGCAGTCCTGGGGACAGGGGTTACTATGGCTACACCTTC
v_call: TRBV6-5; cdr3_length: 13; clone_size: .; d_call: .; j_call: TRBJ1-1; cdr3_aa: CASSYSRGTEAFF; cdr3_nt: TGTGCCAGCAGTTACTCCCGGGGGACTGAAGCTTTCTTT
v_call: TRBV11-2; cdr3_length: 14; clone_size: .; d_call: .; j_call: TRBJ1-2; cdr3_aa: CASSPGILEPGYTF; cdr3_nt: TGTGCCAGCAGCCCCGGGATACTTGAGCCTGGCTACACCTTC